This passage covers 7 T cell receptor beta chains from one sample sequenced in a study of long-term antiretroviral therapy in people with HIV. immunoSEQ v3.0 was run at survey level. Sequencing used immunoSEQ multiplex PCR; TCRdb keeps in-frame clones, though not all of them. The repertoire holds some 19,000 clones, with approximately 84% as singletons. Sequencing used unsorted PBMCs, obtained 0.9 years after starting antiretroviral therapy. These receptors were obtained from a man younger than 35 with HIV.

This chain uses TRBV29-1 with TRBJ1-1, with D possibly TRBD1 on 6 matching bases. The CDR3 contains 13 residues. Trimming pared 4 bases from V and 3 bases from J, leaving 12 bases between. Germline CDR1 is SQVTM and CDR2 is ANQGSEA. CDR3 DNA: TGCAGCGTTGCGGGACAACTGGACACTGAAGCTTTCTTT. Translated, it gives CSVAGQLDTEAFF.

V usage is TRBV11-2 and J usage is TRBJ1-1; D is unresolved. This CDR3 spans 15 amino acids. Trimming left V 3 bases short and J 1 base short, with 12 bases between. Germline V lookup: CDR1 SGHAT, CDR2 FQNNGV. The CDR3 here is CASSFYTTSNTEAFF. CDR3 DNA: TGTGCCAGCAGCTTCTACACAACATCGAACACTGAAGCTTTCTTT.

The rearrangement uses TRBV9 and TRBJ1-6; D is undetermined. CDR1 and CDR2 from the germline V gene are SGDLS and YYNGEE. Deletions cut 0 bases from V and 9 bases from J, with 13 bases between. The CDR3 spans 15 residues. CDR3 amino acids: CASSVVPEGGSPLHF. The CDR3 region has the DNA TGTGCCAGCAGCGTAGTTCCTGAGGGAGGTTCACCCCTCCACTTT.

This clone was counted between two and nine times. This chain connects TRBV7-8 to TRBJ2-7, with TRBD1 identical over 9 bases. Germline CDR1 SGHVS, CDR2 FQNEAQ. This CDR3 has 16 amino acids. The trim removed 2 bases at V and 3 bases at J, leaving 8 bases unmatched. The CDR3 region has the DNA TGTGCCAGCAGCTTAAGGGGGACAGGGATTAGCTACGAGCAGTACTTC. Translated: CASSLRGTGISYEQYF.

This clone was recorded once. The V and J genes are TRBV28 and TRBJ2-3, with TRBD2 matching 12 bases. Germline-derived CDR1 and CDR2 are MDHEN and SYDVKM. CDR3 length: 16 residues. V shed 5 bases and J 4 bases; nucleotides not matched to a gene: 7. The CDR3 nucleotides read TGTGCCAGCAGTCGTCGACTAGCGGGGGAGTCAGATACGCAGTATTTT. Translating it yields CASSRRLAGESDTQYF.

This clone was recorded only once. V is TRBV30 and J is TRBJ1-5; D is possibly TRBD1 (5 bases). The length of the CDR3 is 15 residues. The V gene's germline CDR1 is GTSNPN and CDR2 SVGIG (reference sequence). V was trimmed by 4 bases and J by 6 bases, leaving 19 bases between them. CDR3 region: CAWKPGGEVSQPQHF. The CDR3 DNA follows: TGTGCCTGGAAGCCCGGGGGGGAAGTTTCTCAGCCCCAGCATTTT. The full variable domain, in which reference TRBV30 and TRBJ1-5 provide the parts outside the CDR3, is SQTIHQWPATLVQPVGSPLSLECTVEGTSNPNLYWYRQAAGRGLQLLFYSVGIGQISSEVPQNLSASRPQDRQFILSSKKLLLSDSGFYLCAWKPGGEVSQPQHFGDGTRLSIL.

This clone turned up a few times. The CDR3 DNA reads as TGTGCCAGCAGAGGGACATCCTACGAGCAGTACTTC. Encoded protein: CASRGTSYEQYF. The rearrangement joins TRBV2 to TRBJ2-7; D is perhaps TRBD1 (6 bases). Germline CDR1 reads SNHLY; CDR2 reads FYNNEI. V was shortened by 6 bases and J by 1 base, with 7 bases between the two germline ends. The CDR3 has 12 amino acids.